These 21 T cell receptor beta chains were sequenced from one sample in a study of T cells after somatic rescue of genetic block. Produced via immunoSEQ multiplex PCR; TCRdb's table is partial and in-frame only. Of fewer than 15,000 clones listed, approximately 79% are singletons. The sequenced sample was peripheral blood mononuclear cells (PBMCs). Receptors originate from a boy younger than 18.

The chain links TRBV5-6 to TRBJ1-1; the D gene is possibly TRBD1 (5 bases). The CDR3 has 14 residues. Germline assignment: CDR1 SGHDT and CDR2 YYEEEE. Trimming took 2 bases from V and 4 from J, leaving 12 bases between them. CDR3: CASSFPGTGTEAFF. The CDR3 nucleotides are TGTGCCAGCAGCTTTCCCGGGACGGGCACTGAAGCTTTCTTT.

The J gene is TRBJ1-4, the V gene TRBV28; 10 positions agree with TRBD1. The V gene's germline CDR1 is MDHEN and CDR2 SYDVKM. The CDR3 is 15 amino acids. Trimming cost V 7 bases and J 4 bases; bases outside gene matches: 6. The CDR3 DNA sequence: TGTGCCAGCACCCTTGGGACAGGGGTTAATGAAAAACTGTTTTTT. Translated: CASTLGTGVNEKLFF.

V gene TRBV18 combines with J gene TRBJ2-7; 9 bases are shared with TRBD1. This CDR3 region has 15 residues. Unmatched junction bases numbered 3, after V lost 3 bases and J lost 0 bases. CDR1 KGHSH and CDR2 LQKENI come from the germline V gene. This chain's CDR3 is CASSPGQGSSYEQYF. The CDR3 nucleotides read TGTGCCAGCTCACCCGGACAGGGGAGCTCCTACGAGCAGTACTTC.

J is TRBJ1-1 and V is TRBV27; D gene ambiguous. The V gene lost 4 bases and the J gene lost 0 bases, with 6 bases spanning the gap. The CDR3 totals 13 residues. Germline V lookup: CDR1 MNHEY, CDR2 SMNVEV (reference sequence). DNA for the CDR3: TGTGCCAGCAGTTCTGGGTTGAACACTGAAGCTTTCTTT. It specifies CASSSGLNTEAFF.

V usage is TRBV6-5 and J usage is TRBJ1-2; no reliable D call. Trimming removed 6 bases at V and 2 bases at J, with 4 bases between. The CDR3 contains 11 residues. The V gene's germline CDR1 is MNHEY and CDR2 SVGAGI. CDR3 DNA: TGTGCCAGCAGCCACAACTATGGCTACACCTTC. This codes for CASSHNYGYTF.

The DNA for the CDR3 is TGTGCCAGCAGCTCCGGACTAGCGGGGGGGGTGACCCAGTACTTC. It codes for CASSSGLAGGVTQYF. V is TRBV11-3 and J is TRBJ2-5, with 15 positions matching TRBD2. CDR3 length: 15 amino acids. V shed 4 bases and J 7 bases; nucleotides not matched to a gene: 4. Looked up from germline, CDR1 is SGHNT and CDR2 is YENEEA.

This clone showed up just once. The chain links TRBV5-1 to TRBJ2-4, with 9 bases that match TRBD1. The length of the CDR3 is 14 residues. The germline V gene encodes CDR1 SGHRS and CDR2 YFSETQ. Trimming took 3 bases from V and 4 from J; bases not matched to a gene: 2. The CDR3 DNA reads as TGCGCCAGCAGCTGGGACAGGGAAAAAAACATTCAGTACTTC. Residues: CASSWDREKNIQYF.

V usage is TRBV6-4 and J usage is TRBJ2-5, with 10 positions matching TRBD2. CDR3 length: 15 amino acids. Germline CDR1 MRHNA, CDR2 SNTAGT. J gave up 4 bases and V 10 bases, and 12 bases lay outside the gene matches. The CDR3 coding sequence is TGTGCCACCGAGCGGGAGGGTGGTATAGGAGAGACCCAGTACTTC. It is translated as CATEREGGIGETQYF.

The CDR3 region has the DNA TGTGCCAGCAGCCCCAACCAAGGGATTTACTACTACGAGCAGTACTTC. Its translation: CASSPNQGIYYYEQYF. The chain couples TRBV6-6 to TRBJ2-7; no clear D gene. The germline V gene has CDR1 MNHNY and CDR2 SVGAGI (reference sequence). Trimming cost V 6 bases and J 3 bases, with 21 bases left between them. The CDR3 contains 16 residues.

The chain carries TRBV7-9 and TRBJ1-3, with 9 nucleotides matching TRBD1. Germline V lookup: CDR1 SEHNR, CDR2 FQNEAQ (reference sequence). CDR3 length: 17 amino acids. V trimming: 0 bases; J trimming: 3 bases; junction bases outside the gene matches: 6. DNA for the CDR3: TGTGCCAGCAGCTTAGCTTCCGGGACAGGGATTGGAAACACCATATATTTT. Protein sequence: CASSLASGTGIGNTIYF.

The chain carries TRBV11-2 and TRBJ2-5; 9 nucleotides match TRBD1. This CDR3 spans 13 amino acids. Germline V gives CDR1 SGHAT, CDR2 FQNNGV. J lost 5 bases, V lost 7 bases, and 5 bases had no gene match. Written as DNA, the CDR3 is TGTGCCAGCATCCCCGGGACAGGGGAGACCCAGTACTTC. Translating it yields CASIPGTGETQYF.

This chain links TRBV10-3 with TRBJ1-2; D is uncertain. CDR3 length equals 15 residues. The germline CDR1 and CDR2 sequences are ENHRY and SYGVKD. V was pared by 0 bases and J by 0 bases, with 8 bases between. DNA of the CDR3: TGTGCCATCAGTGAGTCGACGTACCCTAACTATGGCTACACCTTC. Protein sequence: CAISESTYPNYGYTF.

The chain employs TRBV5-6 and TRBJ1-4; 8 nucleotides line up with TRBD1. The CDR3 extends over 14 amino acids. V was clipped by 7 bases and J by 5 bases; unmatched bases: 7. CDR1 SGHDT and CDR2 YYEEEE come from the germline V gene. CDR3 DNA sequence: TGTGCCAGCTGCGGACAGGGCGGAAATGAAAAACTGTTTTTT. Protein sequence: CASCGQGGNEKLFF. Using reference TRBV5-6 and TRBJ1-4 for the parts outside the CDR3, the full variable domain is DAGVTQSPTHLIKTRGQQVTLRCSPKSGHDTVSWYQQALGQGPQFIFQYYEEEERQRGNFPDRFSGHQFPNYSSELNVNALLLGDSALYLCASCGQGGNEKLFFGSGTQLSVL.

This chain connects TRBV5-6 to TRBJ1-6; 7 bases match TRBD1. In germline, CDR1 is SGHDT, CDR2 YYEEEE. V gave up 2 bases and J gave up 6 bases; unmatched junction bases: 5. The CDR3 is made up of 15 amino acids. CDR3 sequence (DNA): TGTGCCAGCAGCTTCTCCGGGACAGCTAATTCACCCCTCCACTTT. It translates to CASSFSGTANSPLHF.

This clone was found once. The rearrangement joins TRBV10-2 to TRBJ2-1, with D perhaps assigned TRBD1 or TRBD2 (5 bases each). The germline V gene has CDR1 WSHSY and CDR2 SAAADI. The CDR3 is 15 residues long. The V gene lost 4 bases and the J gene lost 7 bases, with 17 bases spanning the gap. The CDR3 region is CASSALVGVWNEQFF. As DNA, the CDR3 is TGCGCCAGCAGTGCCCTAGTGGGGGTGTGGAATGAGCAGTTCTTC.

This rearrangement joins TRBV5-5 to TRBJ1-1; D gene uncertain. The CDR3 length is 14 residues. V lost 5 bases, J lost 0 bases, and 11 bases lay in between. From germline, CDR1 is SGHKS and CDR2 YYEKEE (reference sequence). The CDR3 DNA reads TGTGCCAGCAGGTGGGGTTTAGTGAACACTGAAGCTTTCTTT. This codes for CASRWGLVNTEAFF.

This clone was seen only once. The rearrangement links TRBV6-6 to TRBJ1-2; 7 positions agree with TRBD1. The germline gives CDR1 MNHNY, CDR2 SVGAGI (reference sequence). The CDR3 sequence is 15 residues long. The trim removed 4 bases at V and 6 bases at J, leaving 11 bases unmatched. The CDR3 region is CASSSPPGGRNGYTF. CDR3 sequence (DNA): TGTGCCAGCAGTTCCCCCCCAGGGGGAAGGAATGGCTACACCTTC.

This clone was counted only a few times. The chain has TRBV18 and TRBJ2-3, with 9 positions matching TRBD1. The CDR3 is 16 amino acids. CDR1 is KGHSH, CDR2 LQKENI, per germline. The trim removed 3 bases at V and 2 bases at J, leaving 6 bases unmatched. CDR3 in DNA: TGTGCCAGCTCACCGACCGGGACAGGGTTCACAGATACGCAGTATTTT. This encodes CASSPTGTGFTDTQYF.

J is TRBJ2-2 and V is TRBV5-1; TRBD1 matches at 7 bases. The CDR3 sequence is 15 residues long. V was pared by 0 bases and J by 3 bases, with 2 bases of the junction left unmatched. In germline, CDR1 is SGHRS, CDR2 YFSETQ. The CDR3, as DNA: TGCGCCAGCAGCTTGGAGAGGGGGCACACCGGGGAGCTGTTTTTT. This translates into CASSLERGHTGELFF.

The chain recombines TRBV7-3 with TRBJ2-2; D is unresolved. Germline assignment: CDR1 SGHTA and CDR2 FQGTGA. The CDR3 runs 15 residues. V lost 3 bases and J 4 bases, leaving 12 bases between the germline ends. CDR3 nucleotides: TGTGCCAGCAGCTTCTCAGCCATTCCCACCGGGGAGCTGTTTTTT. It translates to CASSFSAIPTGELFF.

The rearrangement uses TRBV7-9 and TRBJ2-5, with D maybe TRBD2 (5 bases). The germline CDR1 and CDR2 sequences are SEHNR and FQNEAQ (reference sequence). The CDR3 spans 15 residues. Between the trimmed V and J ends, which lost 5 bases and 2 bases, there was a span of 15 bases. The DNA of the CDR3 is TGTGCCAGCAGCCCGACGCCGGGGTTGCAAGAGACCCAGTACTTC. Encoded protein: CASSPTPGLQETQYF.